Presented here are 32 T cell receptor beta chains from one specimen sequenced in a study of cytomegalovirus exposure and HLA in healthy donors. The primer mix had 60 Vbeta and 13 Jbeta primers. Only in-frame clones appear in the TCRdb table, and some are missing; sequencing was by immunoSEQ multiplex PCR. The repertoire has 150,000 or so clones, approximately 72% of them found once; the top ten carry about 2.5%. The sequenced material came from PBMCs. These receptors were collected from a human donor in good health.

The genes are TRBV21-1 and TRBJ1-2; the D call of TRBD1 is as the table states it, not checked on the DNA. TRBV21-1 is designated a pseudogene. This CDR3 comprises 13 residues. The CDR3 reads CASSAARGHGYTF. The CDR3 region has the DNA TGTGCCAGCAGCGCAGCCAGGGGGCATGGCTACACCTTC.

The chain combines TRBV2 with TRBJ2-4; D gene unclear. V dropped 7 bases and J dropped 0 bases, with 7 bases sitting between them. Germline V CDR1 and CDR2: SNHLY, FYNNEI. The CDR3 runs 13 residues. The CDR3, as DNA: TGTGCCAGCATACACCAAGCCAAAAACATTCAGTACTTC. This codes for CASIHQAKNIQYF.

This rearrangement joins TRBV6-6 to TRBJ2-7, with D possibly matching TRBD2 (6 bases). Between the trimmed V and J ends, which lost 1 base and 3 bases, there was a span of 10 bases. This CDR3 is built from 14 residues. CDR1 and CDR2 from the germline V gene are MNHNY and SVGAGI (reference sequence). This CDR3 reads CASSYLSGDYEQYF. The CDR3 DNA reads TGTGCCAGCAGTTACTTATCGGGGGACTACGAGCAGTACTTC.

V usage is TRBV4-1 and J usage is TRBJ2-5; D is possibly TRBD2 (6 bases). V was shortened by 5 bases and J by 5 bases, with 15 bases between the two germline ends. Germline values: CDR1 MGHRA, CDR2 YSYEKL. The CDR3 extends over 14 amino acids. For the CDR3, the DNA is TGCGCCAGCAGCAAGGGAGGTTTGCAGGAGACCCAGTACTTC. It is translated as CASSKGGLQETQYF.

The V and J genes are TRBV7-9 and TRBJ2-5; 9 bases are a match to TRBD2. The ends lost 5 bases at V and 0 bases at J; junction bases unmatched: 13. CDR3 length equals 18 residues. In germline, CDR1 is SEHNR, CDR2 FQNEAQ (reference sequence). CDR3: CASSPTRAGGPYQETQYF. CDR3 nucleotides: TGTGCCAGCAGCCCGACGAGAGCGGGGGGACCATACCAAGAGACCCAGTACTTC.

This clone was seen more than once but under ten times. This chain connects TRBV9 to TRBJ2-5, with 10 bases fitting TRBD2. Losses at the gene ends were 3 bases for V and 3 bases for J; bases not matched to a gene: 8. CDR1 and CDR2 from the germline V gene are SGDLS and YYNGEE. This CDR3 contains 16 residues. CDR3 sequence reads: CASSAYSGGPEETQYF. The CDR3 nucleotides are TGTGCCAGCAGCGCCTATAGCGGGGGGCCCGAAGAGACCCAGTACTTC.

The CDR3 DNA reads TGTGCCATCAGCCCACAGGGACCTAATTCACCCCTCCACTTT. Amino acid sequence: CAISPQGPNSPLHF. J is TRBJ1-6 and V is TRBV10-3; a weak D match, TRBD1 (6 bases). Trimming stripped 6 bases from V and 6 bases from J, with 12 bases between. The germline CDR1 and CDR2 sequences are ENHRY and SYGVKD. The CDR3 extends over 14 amino acids.

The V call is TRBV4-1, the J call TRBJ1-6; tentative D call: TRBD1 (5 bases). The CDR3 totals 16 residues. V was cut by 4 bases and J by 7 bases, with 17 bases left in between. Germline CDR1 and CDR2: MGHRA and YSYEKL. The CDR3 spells CASSPRMGLRNSPLHF. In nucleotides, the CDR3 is TGCGCCAGCAGCCCTCGCATGGGGCTACGGAATTCACCCCTCCACTTT.

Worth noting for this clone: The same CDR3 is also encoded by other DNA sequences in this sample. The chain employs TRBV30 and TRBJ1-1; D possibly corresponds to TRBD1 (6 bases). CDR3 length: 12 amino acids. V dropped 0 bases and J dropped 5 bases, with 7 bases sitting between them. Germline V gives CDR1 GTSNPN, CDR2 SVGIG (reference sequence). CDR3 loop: CAWSVGGTEAFF. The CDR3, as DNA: TGTGCCTGGAGTGTAGGGGGAACTGAAGCTTTCTTT.

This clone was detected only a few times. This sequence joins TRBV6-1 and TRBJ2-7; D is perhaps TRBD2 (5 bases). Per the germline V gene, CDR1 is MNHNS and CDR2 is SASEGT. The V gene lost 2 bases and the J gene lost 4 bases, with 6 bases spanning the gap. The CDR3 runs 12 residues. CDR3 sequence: CASSESGYEQYF. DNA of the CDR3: TGTGCCAGCAGTGAAAGCGGATACGAGCAGTACTTC.

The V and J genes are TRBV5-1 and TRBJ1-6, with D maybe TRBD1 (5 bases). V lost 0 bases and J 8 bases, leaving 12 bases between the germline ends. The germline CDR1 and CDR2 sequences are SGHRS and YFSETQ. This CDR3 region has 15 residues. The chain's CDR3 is CASSLGARAYSPLHF. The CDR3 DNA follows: TGCGCCAGCAGCTTGGGCGCCAGGGCTTATTCACCCCTCCACTTT.

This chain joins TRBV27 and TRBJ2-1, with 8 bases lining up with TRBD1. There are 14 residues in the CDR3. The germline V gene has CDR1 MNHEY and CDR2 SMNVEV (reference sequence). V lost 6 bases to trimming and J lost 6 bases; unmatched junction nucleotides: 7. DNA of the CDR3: TGTGCCAGCAGCCAAGGACAGGGTCGCAATGAGCAGTTCTTC. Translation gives CASSQGQGRNEQFF.

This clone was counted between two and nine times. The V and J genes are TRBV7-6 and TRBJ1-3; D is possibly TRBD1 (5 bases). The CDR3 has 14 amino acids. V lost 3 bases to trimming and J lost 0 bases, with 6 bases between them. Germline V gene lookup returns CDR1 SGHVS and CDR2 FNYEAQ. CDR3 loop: CASSFRDSGNTIYF. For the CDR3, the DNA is TGTGCCAGCAGCTTCAGGGACTCTGGAAACACCATATATTTT.

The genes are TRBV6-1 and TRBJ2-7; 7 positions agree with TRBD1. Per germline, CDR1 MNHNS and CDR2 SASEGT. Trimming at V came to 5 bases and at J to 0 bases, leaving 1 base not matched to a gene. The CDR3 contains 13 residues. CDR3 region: CASSRTGSYEQYF. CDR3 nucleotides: TGTGCCAGCAGTAGGACAGGCTCCTACGAGCAGTACTTC.

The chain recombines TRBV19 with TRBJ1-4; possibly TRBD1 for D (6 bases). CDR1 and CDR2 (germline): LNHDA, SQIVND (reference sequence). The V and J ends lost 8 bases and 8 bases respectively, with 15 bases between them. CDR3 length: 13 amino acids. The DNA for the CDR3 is TGTGCCAGTGGACTGGGACAAAGCGAAAAACTGTTTTTT. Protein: CASGLGQSEKLFF.

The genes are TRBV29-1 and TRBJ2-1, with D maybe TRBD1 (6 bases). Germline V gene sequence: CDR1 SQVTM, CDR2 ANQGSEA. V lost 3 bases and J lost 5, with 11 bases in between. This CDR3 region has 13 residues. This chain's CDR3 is CSVDTGTDNEQFF. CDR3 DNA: TGCAGCGTTGATACAGGGACCGACAATGAGCAGTTCTTC.

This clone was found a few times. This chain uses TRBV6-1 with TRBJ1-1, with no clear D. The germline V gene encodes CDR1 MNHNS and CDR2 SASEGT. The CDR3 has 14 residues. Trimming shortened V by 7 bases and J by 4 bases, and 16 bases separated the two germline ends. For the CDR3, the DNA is TGTGCCAGCACAAACGGTCGGGGTGGCACTGAAGCTTTCTTT. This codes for CASTNGRGGTEAFF.

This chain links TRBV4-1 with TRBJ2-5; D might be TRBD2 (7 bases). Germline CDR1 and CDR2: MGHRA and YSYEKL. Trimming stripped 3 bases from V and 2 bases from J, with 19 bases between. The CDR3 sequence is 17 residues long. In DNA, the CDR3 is TGCGCCAGCAGCCAGCAAGTAGTAGGGGGGGCGCAAGAGACCCAGTACTTC. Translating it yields CASSQQVVGGAQETQYF.

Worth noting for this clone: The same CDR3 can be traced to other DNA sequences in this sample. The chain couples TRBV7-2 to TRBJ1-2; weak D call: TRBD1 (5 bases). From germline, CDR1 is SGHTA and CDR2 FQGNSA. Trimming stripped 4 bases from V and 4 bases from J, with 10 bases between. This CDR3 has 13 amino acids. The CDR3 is CASSSGQGYGYTF. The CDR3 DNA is TGTGCCAGCAGCTCTGGGCAGGGCTATGGCTACACCTTC.

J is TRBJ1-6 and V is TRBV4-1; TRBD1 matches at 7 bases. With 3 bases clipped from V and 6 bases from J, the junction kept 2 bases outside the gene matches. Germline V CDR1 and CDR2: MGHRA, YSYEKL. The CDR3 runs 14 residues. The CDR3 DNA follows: TGCGCCAGCAGCCAGGACAGGTTTAATTCACCCCTCCACTTT. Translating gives CASSQDRFNSPLHF.

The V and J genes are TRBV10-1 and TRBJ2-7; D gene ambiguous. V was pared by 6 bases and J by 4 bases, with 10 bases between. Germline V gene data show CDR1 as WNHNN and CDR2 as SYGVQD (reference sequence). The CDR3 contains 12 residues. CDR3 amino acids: CASSDTSYEQYF. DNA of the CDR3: TGCGCCAGCAGCGACACATCGTACGAGCAGTACTTC.

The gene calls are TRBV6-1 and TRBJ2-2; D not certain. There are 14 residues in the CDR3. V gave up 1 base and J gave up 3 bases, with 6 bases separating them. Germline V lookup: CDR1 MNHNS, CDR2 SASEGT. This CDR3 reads CASSEGQYTGELFF. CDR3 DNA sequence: TGTGCCAGCAGTGAAGGGCAGTACACCGGGGAGCTGTTTTTT.

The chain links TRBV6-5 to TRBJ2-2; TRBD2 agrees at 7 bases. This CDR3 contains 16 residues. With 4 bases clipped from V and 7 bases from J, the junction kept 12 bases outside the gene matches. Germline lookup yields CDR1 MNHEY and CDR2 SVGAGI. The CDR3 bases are TGTGCCAGCAGTTCGAGAGGGTGGCGGGGGAACGGGGAGCTGTTTTTT. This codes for CASSSRGWRGNGELFF.

The chain's CDR3 is CASRDGGRRSYEQYF. The CDR3 coding sequence is TGTGCCAGCAGGGACGGGGGGCGCAGGTCCTACGAGCAGTACTTC. The chain recombines TRBV2 with TRBJ2-7; tentatively, D is TRBD2 (7 bases). CDR3 length: 15 residues. The V end was cut by 6 bases, the J end by 1 base, with 16 bases between. Germline CDR1 SNHLY, CDR2 FYNNEI.

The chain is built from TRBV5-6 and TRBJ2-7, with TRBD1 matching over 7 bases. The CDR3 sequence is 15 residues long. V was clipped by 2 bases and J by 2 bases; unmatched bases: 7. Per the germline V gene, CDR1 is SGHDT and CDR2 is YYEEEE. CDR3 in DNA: TGTGCCAGCAGCTTCACCGGGACAGACACCTACGAGCAGTACTTC. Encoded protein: CASSFTGTDTYEQYF.

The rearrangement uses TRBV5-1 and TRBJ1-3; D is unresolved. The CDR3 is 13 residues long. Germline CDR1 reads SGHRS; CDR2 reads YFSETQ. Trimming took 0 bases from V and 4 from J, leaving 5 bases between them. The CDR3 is CASSLGPGNTIYF. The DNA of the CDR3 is TGCGCCAGCAGCTTGGGGCCGGGAAACACCATATATTTT.

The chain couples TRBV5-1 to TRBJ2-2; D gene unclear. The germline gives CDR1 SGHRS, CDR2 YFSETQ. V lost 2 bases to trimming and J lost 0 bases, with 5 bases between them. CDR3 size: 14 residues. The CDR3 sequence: CASSFTANTGELFF. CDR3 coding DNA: TGCGCCAGCAGCTTTACAGCGAACACCGGGGAGCTGTTTTTT. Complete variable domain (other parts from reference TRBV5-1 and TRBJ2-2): KAGVTQTPRYLIKTRGQQVTLSCSPISGHRSVSWYQQTPGQGLQFLFEYFSETQRNKGNFPGRFSGRQFSNSRSEMNVSTLELGDSALYLCASSFTANTGELFFGEGSRLTVL.

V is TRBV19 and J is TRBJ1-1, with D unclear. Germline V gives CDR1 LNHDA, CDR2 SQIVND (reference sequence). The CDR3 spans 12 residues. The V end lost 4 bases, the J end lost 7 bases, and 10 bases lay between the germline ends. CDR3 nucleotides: TGTGCCAGTAGTAGAGCTCCGGGTGAAGCTTTCTTT. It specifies CASSRAPGEAFF.

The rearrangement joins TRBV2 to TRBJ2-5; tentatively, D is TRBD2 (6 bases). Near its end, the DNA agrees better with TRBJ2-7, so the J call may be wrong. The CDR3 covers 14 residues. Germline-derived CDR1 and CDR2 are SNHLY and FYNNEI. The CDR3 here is CASSGVGGPYEQYF. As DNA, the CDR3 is TGTGCCAGCAGTGGAGTCGGGGGACCCTACGAGCAGTACTTC.

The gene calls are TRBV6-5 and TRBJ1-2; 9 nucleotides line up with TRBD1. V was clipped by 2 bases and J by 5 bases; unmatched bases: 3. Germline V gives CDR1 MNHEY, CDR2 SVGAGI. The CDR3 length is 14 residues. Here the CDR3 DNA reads TGTGCCAGCAGTTACACCGGGACAGGGTATGGCTACACCTTC. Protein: CASSYTGTGYGYTF.

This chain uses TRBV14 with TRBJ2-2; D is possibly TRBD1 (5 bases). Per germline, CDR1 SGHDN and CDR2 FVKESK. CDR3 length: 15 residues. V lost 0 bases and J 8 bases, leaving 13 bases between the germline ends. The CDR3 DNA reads TGTGCCAGCAGCCAAGATTTGGACATAACGGGGGAGCTGTTTTTT. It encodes CASSQDLDITGELFF.

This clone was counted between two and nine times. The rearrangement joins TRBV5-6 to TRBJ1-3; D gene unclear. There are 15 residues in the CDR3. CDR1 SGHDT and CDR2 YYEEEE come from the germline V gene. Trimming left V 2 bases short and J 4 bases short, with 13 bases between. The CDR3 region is CASSFWQTGGNTIYF. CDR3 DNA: TGTGCCAGCAGCTTTTGGCAAACGGGGGGAAACACCATATATTTT.